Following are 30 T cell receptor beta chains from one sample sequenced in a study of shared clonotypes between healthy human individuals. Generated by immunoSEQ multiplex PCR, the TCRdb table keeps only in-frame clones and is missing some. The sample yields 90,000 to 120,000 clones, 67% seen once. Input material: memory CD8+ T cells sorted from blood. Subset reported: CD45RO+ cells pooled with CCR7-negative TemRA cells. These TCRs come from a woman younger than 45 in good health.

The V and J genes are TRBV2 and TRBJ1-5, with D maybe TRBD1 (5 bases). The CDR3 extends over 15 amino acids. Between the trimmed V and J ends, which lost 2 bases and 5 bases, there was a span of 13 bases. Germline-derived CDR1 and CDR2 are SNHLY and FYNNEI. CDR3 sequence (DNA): TGTGCCAGCAGTGAATCGTCAGGGTTCGATCAGCCCCAGCATTTT. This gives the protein CASSESSGFDQPQHF.

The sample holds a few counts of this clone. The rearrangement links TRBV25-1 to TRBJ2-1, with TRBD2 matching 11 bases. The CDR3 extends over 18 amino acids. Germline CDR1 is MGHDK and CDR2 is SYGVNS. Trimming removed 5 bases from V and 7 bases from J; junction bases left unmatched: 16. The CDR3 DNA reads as TGTGCCAGCAGTTACACATCCCCCACTAGCGGGAGAGTAAATGAGCAGTTCTTC. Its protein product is CASSYTSPTSGRVNEQFF.

The CDR3 bases are TGTGCCAGCAGTGACTCGAAGGGGGGGCCGAGGGAGCAGTACTTC. Protein: CASSDSKGGPREQYF. The chain has TRBV6-4 and TRBJ2-7; D is possibly TRBD2 (7 bases). The CDR3 runs to 15 residues. V dropped 0 bases and J dropped 7 bases, with 16 bases sitting between them. In germline, CDR1 is MRHNA, CDR2 SNTAGT.

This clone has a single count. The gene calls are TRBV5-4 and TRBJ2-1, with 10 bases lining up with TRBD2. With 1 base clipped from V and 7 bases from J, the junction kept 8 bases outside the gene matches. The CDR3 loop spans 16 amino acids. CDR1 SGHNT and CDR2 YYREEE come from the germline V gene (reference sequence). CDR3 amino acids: CASSLLRPSGSNEQFF. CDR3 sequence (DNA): TGTGCCAGCAGCTTGCTCAGGCCTAGCGGGAGTAATGAGCAGTTCTTC.

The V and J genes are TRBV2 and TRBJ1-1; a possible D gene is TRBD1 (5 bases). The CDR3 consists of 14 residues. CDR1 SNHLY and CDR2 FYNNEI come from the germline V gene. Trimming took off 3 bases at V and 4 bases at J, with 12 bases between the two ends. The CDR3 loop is CASSDRGTRTEAFF. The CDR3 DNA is TGTGCCAGCAGTGACCGGGGGACTCGCACTGAAGCTTTCTTT. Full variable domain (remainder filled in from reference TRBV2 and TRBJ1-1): EPEVTQTPSHQVTQMGQEVILRCVPISNHLYFYWYRQILGQKVEFLVSFYNNEISEKSEIFDDQFSVERPDGSNFTLKIRSTKLEDSAMYFCASSDRGTRTEAFFGQGTRLTVV.

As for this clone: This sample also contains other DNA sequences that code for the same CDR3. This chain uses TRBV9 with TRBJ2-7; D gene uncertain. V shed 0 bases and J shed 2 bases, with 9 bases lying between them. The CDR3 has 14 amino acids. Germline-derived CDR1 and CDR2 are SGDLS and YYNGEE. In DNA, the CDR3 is TGTGCCAGCAGCGTAGCGTGGGGAACCTACGAGCAGTACTTC. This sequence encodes CASSVAWGTYEQYF.

The DNA of the CDR3 is TGTGCCAGCAGCGACGGGGACTCCTACAATGAGCAGTTCTTC. It specifies CASSDGDSYNEQFF. The rearrangement uses TRBV9 and TRBJ2-1; D might be TRBD2 (5 bases). This CDR3 is built from 14 residues. Germline V lookup: CDR1 SGDLS, CDR2 YYNGEE. V was clipped by 3 bases and J by 0 bases, with 7 bases between them.

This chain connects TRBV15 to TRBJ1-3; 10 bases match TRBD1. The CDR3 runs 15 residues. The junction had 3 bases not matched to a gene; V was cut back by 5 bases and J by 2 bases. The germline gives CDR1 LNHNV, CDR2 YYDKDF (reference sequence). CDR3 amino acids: CATSGDRGTGNTIYF. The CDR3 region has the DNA TGTGCCACCAGCGGGGACAGGGGAACTGGAAACACCATATATTTT.

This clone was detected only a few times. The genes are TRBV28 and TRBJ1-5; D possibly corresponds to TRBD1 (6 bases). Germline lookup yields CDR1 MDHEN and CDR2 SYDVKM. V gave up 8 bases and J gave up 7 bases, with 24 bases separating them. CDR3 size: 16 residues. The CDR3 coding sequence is TGTGCCAGCGGGTACGCCGGGACCCTTGGGGGCCAGCCCCAGCATTTT. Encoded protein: CASGYAGTLGGQPQHF.

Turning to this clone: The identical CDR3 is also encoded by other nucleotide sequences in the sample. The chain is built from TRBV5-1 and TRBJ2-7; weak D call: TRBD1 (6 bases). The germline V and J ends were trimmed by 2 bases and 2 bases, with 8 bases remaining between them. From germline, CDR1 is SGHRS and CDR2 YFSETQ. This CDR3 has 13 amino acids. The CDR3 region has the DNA TGCGCCAGCAGCTTCGGACAGACCTACGAGCAGTACTTC. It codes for CASSFGQTYEQYF.

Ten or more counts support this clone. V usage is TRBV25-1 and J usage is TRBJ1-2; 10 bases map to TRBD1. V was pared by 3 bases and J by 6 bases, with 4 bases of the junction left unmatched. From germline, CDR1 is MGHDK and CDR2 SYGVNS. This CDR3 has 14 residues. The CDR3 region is CASSEFDRGHGYTF. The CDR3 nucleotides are TGTGCCAGCAGTGAGTTCGACAGGGGGCATGGCTACACCTTC.

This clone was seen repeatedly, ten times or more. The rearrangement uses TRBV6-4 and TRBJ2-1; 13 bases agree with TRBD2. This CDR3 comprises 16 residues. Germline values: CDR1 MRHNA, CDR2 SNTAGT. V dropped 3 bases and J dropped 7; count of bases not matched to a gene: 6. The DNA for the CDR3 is TGTGCCAGCAGTGAATCTCCGGGACTAGCGGGGAATGAGCAGTTCTTC. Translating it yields CASSESPGLAGNEQFF.

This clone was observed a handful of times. The CDR3 DNA is TGTGCCTGGAGTGTAACAGCGGGAGGGTACAATGAGCAGTTCTTC. It yields the protein CAWSVTAGGYNEQFF. The chain links TRBV30 to TRBJ2-1; 10 bases agree with TRBD2. Germline-derived CDR1 and CDR2 are GTSNPN and SVGIG (reference sequence). J lost 4 bases, V lost 0 bases, and 3 bases had no gene match. The CDR3 extends over 15 amino acids.

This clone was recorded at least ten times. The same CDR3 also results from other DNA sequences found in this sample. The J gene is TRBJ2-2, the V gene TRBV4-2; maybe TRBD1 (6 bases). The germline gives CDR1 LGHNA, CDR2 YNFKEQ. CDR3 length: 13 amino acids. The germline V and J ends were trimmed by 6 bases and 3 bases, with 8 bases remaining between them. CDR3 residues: CASSSGDTGELFF. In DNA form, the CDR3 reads TGTGCCAGCAGTTCAGGGGACACCGGGGAGCTGTTTTTT.

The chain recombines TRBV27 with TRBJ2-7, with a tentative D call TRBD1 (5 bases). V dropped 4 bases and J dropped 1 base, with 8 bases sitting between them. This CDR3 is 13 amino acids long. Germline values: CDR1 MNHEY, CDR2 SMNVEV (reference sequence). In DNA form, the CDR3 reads TGTGCCAGCAGTTCTGCAGGGTCCTACGAGCAGTACTTC. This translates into CASSSAGSYEQYF.

CDR3 sequence: CASGSSGSQNIQYF. CDR3 sequence (DNA): TGTGCCAGCGGCTCTAGCGGGAGTCAAAACATTCAGTACTTC. The V and J genes are TRBV7-9 and TRBJ2-4; 10 bases align to TRBD2. The ends lost 8 bases at V and 5 bases at J; junction bases unmatched: 6. The CDR3 consists of 14 residues. Germline assignment: CDR1 SEHNR and CDR2 FQNEAQ (reference sequence).

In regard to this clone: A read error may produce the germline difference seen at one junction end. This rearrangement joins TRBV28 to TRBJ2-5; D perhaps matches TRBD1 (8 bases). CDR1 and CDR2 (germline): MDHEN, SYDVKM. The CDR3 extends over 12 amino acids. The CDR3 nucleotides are TGTGCCAGCACCGGACAGGGAGGGGGCTCGCACTTC. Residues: CASTGQGGGSHF.

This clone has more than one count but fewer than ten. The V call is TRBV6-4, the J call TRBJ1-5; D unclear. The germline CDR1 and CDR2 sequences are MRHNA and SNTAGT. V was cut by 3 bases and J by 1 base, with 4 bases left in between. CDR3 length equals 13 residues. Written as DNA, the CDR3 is TGTGCCAGCAGTGAGATGAGCAATCAGCCCCAGCATTTT. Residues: CASSEMSNQPQHF.

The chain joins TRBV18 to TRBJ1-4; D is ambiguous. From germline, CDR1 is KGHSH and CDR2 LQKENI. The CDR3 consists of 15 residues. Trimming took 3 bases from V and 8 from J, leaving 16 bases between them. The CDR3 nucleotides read TGTGCCAGCTCACCGGACGGTCCGATAGGAGAAAAACTGTTTTTT. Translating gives CASSPDGPIGEKLFF.

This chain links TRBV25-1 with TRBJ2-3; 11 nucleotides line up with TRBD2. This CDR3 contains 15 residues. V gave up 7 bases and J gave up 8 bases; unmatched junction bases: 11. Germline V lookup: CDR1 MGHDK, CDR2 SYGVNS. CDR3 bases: TGTGCCAGCACCCCGACTAGCGGGACTTTCGGTACGCAGTATTTT. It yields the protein CASTPTSGTFGTQYF.

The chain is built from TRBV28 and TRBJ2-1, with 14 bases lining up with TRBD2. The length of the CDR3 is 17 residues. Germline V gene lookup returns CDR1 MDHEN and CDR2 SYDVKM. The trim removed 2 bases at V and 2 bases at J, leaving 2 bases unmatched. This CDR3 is CASSLAGLAGAYNEQFF. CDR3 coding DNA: TGTGCCAGCAGTTTAGCGGGACTAGCGGGAGCCTACAATGAGCAGTTCTTC.

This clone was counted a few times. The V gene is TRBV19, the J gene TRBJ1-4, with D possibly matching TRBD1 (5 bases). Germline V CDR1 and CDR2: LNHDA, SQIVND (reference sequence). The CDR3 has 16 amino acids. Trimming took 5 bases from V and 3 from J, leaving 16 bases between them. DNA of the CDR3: TGTGCCAGTAGTCCATATACAGGTCCGGCTAATGAAAAACTGTTTTTT. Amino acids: CASSPYTGPANEKLFF.

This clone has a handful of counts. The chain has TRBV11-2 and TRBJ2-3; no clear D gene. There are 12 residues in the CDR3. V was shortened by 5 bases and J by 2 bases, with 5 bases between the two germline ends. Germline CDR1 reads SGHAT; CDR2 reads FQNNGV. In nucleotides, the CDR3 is TGTGCCAGCAGCCCACACACAGATACGCAGTATTTT. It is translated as CASSPHTDTQYF. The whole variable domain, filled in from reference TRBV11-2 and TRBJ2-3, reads EAGVAQSPRYKIIEKRQSVAFWCNPISGHATLYWYQQILGQGPKLLIQFQNNGVVDDSQLPKDRFSAERLKGVDSTLKIQPAKLEDSAVYLCASSPHTDTQYFGPGTRLTVL.

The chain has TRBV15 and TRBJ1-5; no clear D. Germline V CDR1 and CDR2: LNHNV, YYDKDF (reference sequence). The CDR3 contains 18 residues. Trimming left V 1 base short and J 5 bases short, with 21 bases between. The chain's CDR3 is CATSRGECGGVFDQPQHF. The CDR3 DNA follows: TGTGCCACCAGCAGAGGAGAGTGTGGTGGGGTGTTTGATCAGCCCCAGCATTTT.

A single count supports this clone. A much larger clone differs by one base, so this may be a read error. The CDR3 DNA follows: TGTGCCAGCAGTTTGGGGGAGACCCAGTACTTC. Translated: CASSLGETQYF. The chain recombines TRBV27 with TRBJ2-5; D remains unclear. Germline V gene sequence: CDR1 MNHEY, CDR2 SMNVEV (reference sequence). V was pared by 3 bases and J by 5 bases, with 4 bases between. The CDR3 extends over 11 amino acids.

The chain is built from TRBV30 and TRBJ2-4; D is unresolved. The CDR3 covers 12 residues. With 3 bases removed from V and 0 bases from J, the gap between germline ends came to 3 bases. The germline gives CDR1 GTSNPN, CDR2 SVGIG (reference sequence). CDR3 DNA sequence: TGTGCCTGGAGAATAGCCAAAAACATTCAGTACTTC. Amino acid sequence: CAWRIAKNIQYF.

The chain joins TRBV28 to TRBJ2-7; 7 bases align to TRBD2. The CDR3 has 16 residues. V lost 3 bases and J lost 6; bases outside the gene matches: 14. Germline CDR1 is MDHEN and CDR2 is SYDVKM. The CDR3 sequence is CASSFYTASGSLEQYF. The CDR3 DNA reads TGTGCCAGCAGTTTCTATACGGCTAGCGGTTCCCTCGAGCAGTACTTC.

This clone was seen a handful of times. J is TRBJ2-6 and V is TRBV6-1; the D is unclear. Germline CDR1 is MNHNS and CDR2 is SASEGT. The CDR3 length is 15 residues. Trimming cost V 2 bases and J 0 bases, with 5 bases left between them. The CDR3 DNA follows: TGTGCCAGCAGTGAATCCGGCTCTGGGGCCAACGTCCTGACTTTC. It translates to CASSESGSGANVLTF.

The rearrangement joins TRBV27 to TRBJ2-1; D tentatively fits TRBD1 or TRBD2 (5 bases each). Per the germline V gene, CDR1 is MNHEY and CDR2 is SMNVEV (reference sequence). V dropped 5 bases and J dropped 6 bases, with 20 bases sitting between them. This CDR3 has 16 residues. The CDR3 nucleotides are TGTGCCAGCAGTCCAATGGGGGACCAGGCTATCAATGAGCAGTTCTTC. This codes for CASSPMGDQAINEQFF.

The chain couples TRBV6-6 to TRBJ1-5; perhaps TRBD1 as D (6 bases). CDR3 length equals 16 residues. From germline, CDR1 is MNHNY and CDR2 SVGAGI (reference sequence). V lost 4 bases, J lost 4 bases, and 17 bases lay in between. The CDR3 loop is CASSSPTGRENQPQHF. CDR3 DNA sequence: TGTGCCAGCAGTTCCCCAACAGGGCGAGAAAATCAGCCCCAGCATTTT.